Described below is a single TCR beta chain sequence and its context. These data come from a study of shared clonotypes between healthy human individuals. Deep level was the assay's run setting. Methods used by the authors: ImmunoSEQ sequences covered only the junction and lacked quality scores; filtering therefore differed. Using immunoSEQ multiplex PCR, the repertoire was profiled, and TCRdb retains in-frame clones only, with some absent. V and J calls and clone size are those listed in that table; D and trimming were worked out from the DNA. This table has more than 400,000 clones, almost 97% appearing once. The germline gives CDR1 SGHAT, CDR2 FQNNGV. The ends lost 5 bases at V and 3 bases at J; junction bases unmatched: 10. This CDR3 spans 16 amino acids.

This clonotype was obtained from a woman younger than 45 in good health. Sequencing used naive CD4+ T cells sorted from blood. Described subset: CD45RA+ positively selected. The J gene is TRBJ2-1, the V gene TRBV11-2; 7 bases align to TRBD2. CDR3 nucleotides: TGTGCCAGCAGCAACTTAGCGGGTATTAACTACAATGAGCAGTTCTTC. Residues: CASSNLAGINYNEQFF.